This T cell receptor (beta chain) was sequenced in a study of control samples from healthy donors and cancer patients. Only in-frame clones appear in the TCRdb table, and some are missing; sequencing was by immunoSEQ multiplex PCR. The sample holds approximately 170,000 clones, around 90% seen once. The CDR3 is 15 residues long. J lost 3 bases, V lost 5 bases, and 2 bases had no gene match. Germline V gives CDR1 SEHNR, CDR2 FQNEAQ (reference sequence). This receptor was identified in a woman aged 25 to 45 in good health. The source material was blood. The J gene is TRBJ2-6, the V gene TRBV7-9, with 9 bases fitting TRBD1. The CDR3 sequence: CASSQTGGGANVLTF. The CDR3 region has the DNA TGTGCCAGCAGCCAGACAGGGGGTGGGGCCAACGTCCTGACTTTC.